The 12 T cell receptor beta chains below were found in one sample sequenced in a study of shared T cell receptors in the human thymus. Profiled with immunoSEQ multiplex PCR; TCRdb holds only in-frame clones, not every one. The repertoire has hundreds of thousands of clones, approximately 95% of them found once; the top ten carry roughly 0.02%. The sequencing input was thymocytes. The receptors derive from a human donor.

A remark on this clone: Germline and junction disagree at one end, which may indicate a read error. This specimen includes other DNA sequences encoding the same CDR3. The rearrangement uses TRBV6-5 and TRBJ1-2; possibly TRBD1 for D (6 bases). Per the germline V gene, CDR1 is MNHEY and CDR2 is SVGAGI. The CDR3 extends over 15 amino acids. CDR3 in amino acids: CASLSRRGVGYGYTF. As DNA, the CDR3 is TGCGCCAGCCTTTCTCGTAGGGGGGTCGGCTATGGCTACACCTTC.

This clone was recorded once. The V gene is TRBV29-1, the J gene TRBJ2-2; 14 nucleotides line up with TRBD2. Trimming took 0 bases from V and 8 from J; bases not matched to a gene: 8. The length of the CDR3 is 17 residues. Germline V gene lookup returns CDR1 SQVTM and CDR2 ANQGSEA. Here the CDR3 reads CSVEDEGLAGVGGELFF. The CDR3 nucleotides read TGCAGCGTTGAAGATGAGGGACTAGCGGGAGTCGGAGGGGAGCTGTTTTTT.

The chain uses TRBV6-4 and TRBJ1-1, with TRBD1 identical over 12 bases. V shed 7 bases, J shed 4 bases, and the junction held 13 bases outside the gene matches. Germline values: CDR1 MRHNA, CDR2 SNTAGT. The CDR3 loop spans 17 amino acids. DNA for the CDR3: TGTGCCAGCAACCTAAACCGGGACAGGGGGCATATCACTGAAGCTTTCTTT. It is translated as CASNLNRDRGHITEAFF.

V is TRBV27 and J is TRBJ1-5; no definite D call. There are 14 residues in the CDR3. The V gene lost 3 bases and the J gene lost 0 bases, with 6 bases spanning the gap. The germline V gene encodes CDR1 MNHEY and CDR2 SMNVEV (reference sequence). CDR3: CASSFSNSNQPQHF. CDR3 coding DNA: TGTGCCAGCAGTTTTAGCAATAGCAATCAGCCCCAGCATTTT.

V usage is TRBV19 and J usage is TRBJ2-2, with 8 positions matching TRBD1. The CDR3 spans 18 residues. J gave up 0 bases and V 9 bases, and 15 bases lay outside the gene matches. Germline-derived CDR1 and CDR2 are LNHDA and SQIVND (reference sequence). DNA of the CDR3: TGTGCCAGCAGGGGGCGGGCAGGGCGTTGGGCGAACACCGGGGAGCTGTTTTTT. It is translated as CASRGRAGRWANTGELFF.

V is TRBV7-6 and J is TRBJ1-6; D may be TRBD1 (5 bases). V lost 5 bases and J 5 bases, leaving 16 bases between the germline ends. CDR1 SGHVS and CDR2 FNYEAQ come from the germline V gene. The CDR3 sequence is 16 residues long. DNA for the CDR3: TGTGCCAGCAGCCCGACGGGGCCCAGGGATAATTCACCCCTCCACTTT. Translated, it gives CASSPTGPRDNSPLHF.

The J gene is TRBJ2-7, the V gene TRBV7-8; TRBD1 matches 8 bases. Trimming cost V 2 bases and J 6 bases; bases outside gene matches: 12. The germline V gene has CDR1 SGHVS and CDR2 FQNEAQ. CDR3 size: 16 residues. CDR3 coding DNA: TGTGCCAGCAGCTTAAACAGCCGGGACAGGTACTTCGAGCAGTACTTC. Residues: CASSLNSRDRYFEQYF.

The CDR3 is CASSTDRDRSGNTIYF. In nucleotides, the CDR3 is TGCGCCAGCAGCACGGACAGGGACCGCTCTGGAAACACCATATATTTT. V usage is TRBV5-1 and J usage is TRBJ1-3, with 8 bases that match TRBD1. Germline V gene data show CDR1 as SGHRS and CDR2 as YFSETQ. J lost 0 bases, V lost 4 bases, and 6 bases had no gene match. This CDR3 is built from 16 residues.

The genes are TRBV10-3 and TRBJ2-7; TRBD2 agrees at 14 bases. The CDR3 is 17 residues long. V shed 1 base, J shed 2 bases, and the junction held 4 bases outside the gene matches. CDR1 ENHRY and CDR2 SYGVKD come from the germline V gene. For the CDR3, the DNA is TGTGCCATCAGTGAGTATGGGACTAGCGGGAGAACCTACGAGCAGTACTTC. Translation: CAISEYGTSGRTYEQYF.

The V and J genes are TRBV7-2 and TRBJ2-7, with no clear D. Trimming shortened V by 4 bases and J by 3 bases, and 19 bases separated the two germline ends. Germline lookup yields CDR1 SGHTA and CDR2 FQGNSA. This CDR3 spans 16 amino acids. The chain's CDR3 is CASSSLVPPANYEQYF. CDR3 DNA: TGTGCCAGCAGCTCGCTTGTACCTCCGGCAAACTACGAGCAGTACTTC.

This clone was recorded a few times. V gene TRBV30 combines with J gene TRBJ1-5; 10 nucleotides line up with TRBD1. Germline trimming cut 3 bases from V and 4 bases from J; bases unmatched to any gene: 6. From germline, CDR1 is GTSNPN and CDR2 SVGIG (reference sequence). The CDR3 has 15 residues. CDR3 region: CAWSDWGQGNQPQHF. In nucleotides, the CDR3 is TGTGCCTGGAGCGATTGGGGACAGGGGAATCAGCCCCAGCATTTT.

The chain has TRBV7-2 and TRBJ2-3, with 7 bases fitting TRBD2. V trimming: 4 bases; J trimming: 6 bases; junction bases outside the gene matches: 13. Germline V CDR1 and CDR2: SGHTA, FQGNSA. The CDR3 totals 16 residues. CDR3 bases: TGTGCCAGCAGCTCAACCAGACTAGCCCTCATGGATACGCAGTATTTT. It specifies CASSSTRLALMDTQYF.